These 26 T cell receptor beta chains share one sample of origin, sequenced in a study of blood T cells in healthy people across ages. Primed by a sample-barcoded 5' primer and a J-beta primer mix, a second PCR proceeded for 7 to 11 cycles. TCRdb processed the 5' RACE reads anew with MiXCR; each CDR3 protein has one entry. Of about a million distinct CDR3 sequences in the sample, about 53% were seen once. Material for sequencing was blood. These receptors were obtained from a woman aged 60 to 75 in good health.

The rearrangement joins TRBV7-2 to TRBJ2-4; D assignment may be TRBD1 or TRBD2 (5 bases each). This CDR3 is built from 16 residues. Trimming left V 4 bases short and J 3 bases short, with 16 bases between. From germline, CDR1 is SGHTA and CDR2 FQGNSA. CDR3 sequence: CASSSGTRVGKNIQYF. In DNA form, the CDR3 reads TGTGCCAGCAGCTCAGGGACGCGGGTCGGCAAAAACATTCAGTACTTC.

The chain has TRBV11-3 and TRBJ2-3; a possible D gene is TRBD1 (6 bases). This CDR3 region has 14 residues. Germline lookup yields CDR1 SGHNT and CDR2 YENEEA. The V end was cut by 5 bases, the J end by 3 bases, with 12 bases between. The CDR3 is CASSPGTFTDTQYF. In DNA form, the CDR3 reads TGTGCCAGCAGCCCCGGGACATTTACAGATACGCAGTATTTT.

This clonotype was counted a few times. This may be a read error: a much more frequent sequence differs by one nucleotide. The V call is TRBV4-2, the J call TRBJ2-5; D is uncertain. Judging by the DNA end, TRBJ2-7 fits better; the J call may be wrong. Germline CDR1 is LGHNA and CDR2 is YNFKEQ. CDR3 length: 12 residues. DNA for the CDR3: TGTGCCAGCAGCCAAGGCAGGTGCGAGCAGTACTTC. This gives the protein CASSQGRCEQYF.

The chain has TRBV20-1 and TRBJ2-7, with TRBD2 matching over 9 bases. After removal of 0 bases from V and 4 bases from J, the junction contained 10 bases not matched to a gene. Germline CDR1 is DFQATT and CDR2 is SNEGSKA (reference sequence). The CDR3 covers 16 residues. CDR3 coding DNA: TGCAGTGCTAGAGATACGCTAGCGGGAAAGGGTTACGAGCAGTACTTC. Protein product: CSARDTLAGKGYEQYF.

The chain couples TRBV2 to TRBJ2-7; 8 nucleotides match TRBD2. CDR1 is SNHLY, CDR2 FYNNEI, per germline. CDR3 size: 14 residues. V shed 7 bases, J shed 1 base, and the junction held 6 bases outside the gene matches. CDR3 sequence (DNA): TGTGCCAGCATGGTGACTAGCGTTTCCTACGAGCAGTACTTC. It translates to CASMVTSVSYEQYF. Together with reference TRBV2 and TRBJ2-7, the CDR3 gives the full variable domain: EPEVTQTPSHQVTQMGQEVILRCVPISNHLYFYWYRQILGQKVEFLVSFYNNEISEKSEIFDDQFSVERPDGSNFTLKIRSTKLEDSAMYFCASMVTSVSYEQYFGPGTRLTVT.

This clonotype has only one observation. This chain connects TRBV7-3 to TRBJ2-1; 7 bases align to TRBD2. J gave up 9 bases and V 2 bases, and 13 bases lay outside the gene matches. The CDR3 has 16 residues. Looked up from germline, CDR1 is SGHTA and CDR2 is FQGTGA. The CDR3 DNA sequence: TGTGCCAGCAGCTTATACCTGTTTGGCGGGAGAACTGAGCAGTTCTTC. It translates to CASSLYLFGGRTEQFF. The full variable domain, rest sourced from reference TRBV7-3 and TRBJ2-1, is GAGVSQTPSNKVTEKGKYVELRCDPISGHTALYWYRQSLGQGPEFLIYFQGTGAADDSGLPNDRFFAVRPEGSVSTLKIQRTERGDSAVYLCASSLYLFGGRTEQFFGPGTRLTVL.

V and J are TRBV10-3 and TRBJ2-5; 9 bases align to TRBD2. CDR3 length: 15 residues. V shed 4 bases, J shed 5 bases, and the junction held 8 bases outside the gene matches. Germline loops: CDR1 ENHRY, CDR2 SYGVKD. CDR3 DNA: TGTGCCATCAGTGCGGCGGGAGGGCCCTCTGAGACCCAGTACTTC. Protein: CAISAAGGPSETQYF.

The chain joins TRBV12-3 or TRBV12-4 to TRBJ2-7; maybe TRBD2 (5 bases). The CDR3 length is 13 residues. Deletions cut 6 bases from V and 7 bases from J, with 16 bases between. The chain's CDR3 is CASSHQLGGEQYF. In DNA form, the CDR3 reads TGTGCCAGCAGCCACCAACTAGGAGGTGAGCAGTACTTC.

This sequence joins TRBV28 and TRBJ2-7; a weak D match, TRBD2 (5 bases). The length of the CDR3 is 14 residues. The V and J ends lost 3 bases and 4 bases respectively, with 13 bases between them. The germline V gene encodes CDR1 MDHEN and CDR2 SYDVKM. CDR3 nucleotide sequence: TGTGCCAGCAGTTTCCCCGGACTGAAGTACGAGCAGTACTTC. It codes for CASSFPGLKYEQYF. Filled out from reference TRBV28 and TRBJ2-7, the complete variable domain reads DVKVTQSSRYLVKRTGEKVFLECVQDMDHENMFWYRQDPGLGLRLIYFSYDVKMKEKGDIPEGYSVSREKKERFSLILESASTNQTSMYLCASSFPGLKYEQYFGPGTRLTVT.

The count of this clonotype is one. V and J are TRBV11-1 and TRBJ2-1, with D unclear. The CDR3 consists of 14 residues. From germline, CDR1 is SGHAT and CDR2 FQDESV (reference sequence). The V end lost 1 base, the J end lost 7 bases, and 11 bases lay between the germline ends. The CDR3 protein is CASSLVGPPNEQFF. The CDR3 DNA reads TGTGCCAGCAGCTTAGTTGGCCCGCCTAATGAGCAGTTCTTC.

The chain combines TRBV5-1 with TRBJ2-3; D uncertain. Germline V lookup: CDR1 SGHRS, CDR2 YFSETQ. V shed 4 bases and J shed 8 bases, with 14 bases lying between them. CDR3 length: 13 amino acids. CDR3: CASSAPESITQYF. The CDR3 bases are TGCGCCAGCAGCGCCCCAGAGTCGATTACGCAGTATTTT.

The V gene is TRBV6-2 or TRBV6-3, the J gene TRBJ1-2, with D perhaps matching TRBD1 (5 bases). The V end lost 4 bases, the J end lost 8 bases, and 17 bases lay between the germline ends. CDR3 size: 14 residues. Germline loops: CDR1 MNHEY, CDR2 SVGEGT. For the CDR3, the DNA is TGTGCCAGCAGTTTCAACCGGGACGGCTGGGGCTACACCTTC. This codes for CASSFNRDGWGYTF.

The chain links TRBV4-1 to TRBJ1-2; 7 nucleotides match TRBD1. This CDR3 has 19 residues. CDR1 MGHRA and CDR2 YSYEKL come from the germline V gene. Trimming at V came to 0 bases and at J to 2 bases, leaving 15 bases not matched to a gene. The CDR3 loop is CASSQDWAGQQRSNYGYTF. The CDR3 DNA reads TGCGCCAGCAGCCAAGACTGGGCGGGACAGCAACGCTCGAACTATGGCTACACCTTC.

This clonotype has only a few counts. The chain couples TRBV12-3 or TRBV12-4 to TRBJ2-3; D unclear. V was cut by 7 bases and J by 4 bases, with 12 bases left in between. This CDR3 has 13 residues. CDR3 DNA: TGTGCCAGCACACCCCTGGGCCCAGATACGCAGTATTTT. Translating it yields CASTPLGPDTQYF.

The chain links TRBV6-4 to TRBJ2-5; D unclear. TRBJ2-7 explains the end of the DNA better; the J call may be wrong. Germline CDR1 is MRHNA and CDR2 is SNTAGT. The CDR3 contains 11 residues. This chain's CDR3 is CATHPRYEQYF. CDR3 nucleotide sequence: TGTGCCACCCACCCCAGATACGAGCAGTACTTC.

This clonotype was recorded a few times. The gene calls are TRBV29-1 and TRBJ2-7; TRBD2 matches 12 bases. The germline gives CDR1 SQVTM, CDR2 ANQGSEA. Trimming at V came to 1 base and at J to 4 bases, leaving 5 bases not matched to a gene. The CDR3 is made up of 15 amino acids. The CDR3 sequence is CSVEVPTSGSYEQYF. The CDR3 DNA is TGCAGCGTTGAAGTACCGACTAGCGGGAGTTACGAGCAGTACTTC.

This chain joins TRBV20-1 and TRBJ1-2; 7 bases line up with TRBD1. Germline CDR1 reads DFQATT; CDR2 reads SNEGSKA (reference sequence). V shed 1 base and J 7 bases; nucleotides not matched to a gene: 9. The CDR3 length is 14 residues. The CDR3 DNA reads TGCAGTGCTAGAGCCGAGACAGGGAGGGGTGGCTACACCTTC. As protein: CSARAETGRGGYTF.

This chain connects TRBV7-2 to TRBJ2-4; 10 bases line up with TRBD1. The J call may be wrong; the DNA end is better matched by TRBJ2-7. Germline V gene data show CDR1 as SGHTA and CDR2 as FQGNSA. CDR3 size: 15 residues. CDR3 nucleotide sequence: TGTGCCAGCAGCTCCTCCGGGACAGGGGAAGGCGAGCAGTACTTC. This gives the protein CASSSSGTGEGEQYF.

This clonotype came up a few times. The rearrangement links TRBV6-2 or TRBV6-3 to TRBJ2-4; no reliable D call. The CDR3 length is 12 residues. V lost 5 bases, J lost 5 bases, and 7 bases lay in between. Germline-derived CDR1 and CDR2 are MNHEY and SVGEGT. The CDR3 protein is CASSRGQNIQYF. The CDR3 DNA reads TGTGCCAGCAGTCGAGGACAAAACATTCAGTACTTC.

The chain carries TRBV5-6 and TRBJ2-7; weak D call: TRBD2 (5 bases). The germline gives CDR1 SGHDT, CDR2 YYEEEE. This CDR3 has 14 amino acids. V was clipped by 4 bases and J by 2 bases, with 13 bases between them. CDR3 in DNA: TGTGCCAGCAGCCGTTTGAGGGCCCCCTACGAGCAGTACTTC. It encodes CASSRLRAPYEQYF.

This clonotype came up a few times. The V gene is TRBV4-3, the J gene TRBJ2-7, with a weak D call TRBD2 (5 bases). The germline V gene encodes CDR1 LGHNA and CDR2 YSLEER. The ends were cut back, 0 bases at V and 2 bases at J, with 11 bases in the middle. CDR3 length: 15 amino acids. CDR3: CASSQEGSSPYEQYF. The CDR3 bases are TGCGCCAGCAGCCAAGAGGGGAGTTCTCCCTACGAGCAGTACTTC.

This clonotype showed up many times. The chain joins TRBV5-1 to TRBJ2-1; a possible D gene is TRBD2 (6 bases). Germline-derived CDR1 and CDR2 are SGHRS and YFSETQ. V lost 0 bases and J 0 bases, leaving 7 bases between the germline ends. The length of the CDR3 is 15 residues. The CDR3 nucleotides are TGCGCCAGCAGCTTGGTGGGGGGCTCCTACAATGAGCAGTTCTTC. This translates into CASSLVGGSYNEQFF.

The chain has TRBV2 and TRBJ2-1, with D maybe TRBD2 (5 bases). V lost 5 bases to trimming and J lost 5 bases, with 19 bases between them. The CDR3 is 16 amino acids. CDR1 SNHLY and CDR2 FYNNEI come from the germline V gene. The CDR3 nucleotides are TGTGCCAGCAGTAGCCAACTCAGTCGGGGAAACAATGAGCAGTTCTTC. Protein: CASSSQLSRGNNEQFF.

The chain links TRBV2 to TRBJ2-1; 9 nucleotides line up with TRBD1. TRBJ2-7 explains the end of the DNA better; the J call may be wrong. This CDR3 is built from 14 residues. CDR1 SNHLY and CDR2 FYNNEI come from the germline V gene. The CDR3 sequence is CASRGQGTINEQYF. DNA of the CDR3: TGTGCCAGCCGCGGACAGGGGACAATCAATGAGCAGTACTTC.

The rearrangement uses TRBV7-9 and TRBJ2-5; D perhaps matches TRBD1 (5 bases). Germline CDR1 and CDR2: SEHNR and FQNEAQ (reference sequence). The V and J ends lost 2 bases and 2 bases respectively, with 12 bases between them. This CDR3 spans 15 amino acids. The CDR3 protein is CASSLIKGNQETQYF. CDR3 DNA: TGTGCCAGCAGCTTAATTAAGGGGAATCAAGAGACCCAGTACTTC.

The V and J genes are TRBV7-2 and TRBJ1-5; D is possibly TRBD1 (5 bases). Between the trimmed V and J ends, which lost 0 bases and 5 bases, there was a span of 14 bases. Germline V lookup: CDR1 SGHTA, CDR2 FQGNSA. The CDR3 sequence is 16 residues long. The CDR3 nucleotides read TGTGCCAGCAGCTTAGCCCCTTCGGGGGGTTATCAGCCCCAGCATTTT. Amino acid sequence: CASSLAPSGGYQPQHF.